Each of the 27 T cell receptor beta chains below was sequenced from the same sample in a study of cytomegalovirus exposure and HLA in healthy donors. The PCR had 60 Vbeta and 13 Jbeta primers. The data were produced by immunoSEQ multiplex PCR, yet TCRdb's version contains in-frame clones alone and is incomplete. The repertoire holds approximately 88,000 clones, with less than 85% as singletons. The sample was PBMCs. The receptors stem from a man aged 30 to 39 in good health and CMV-seropositive.

This rearrangement joins TRBV9 to TRBJ2-2, with 16 bases fitting TRBD2. J lost 4 bases, V lost 3 bases, and 3 bases had no gene match. The CDR3 totals 17 residues. Germline CDR1 SGDLS, CDR2 YYNGEE. This chain's CDR3 is CASSAGTSGGATGELFF. The CDR3 DNA reads as TGTGCCAGCAGCGCCGGGACTAGCGGGGGGGCCACCGGGGAGCTGTTTTTT.

This clone was seen a handful of times. This chain joins TRBV25-1 and TRBJ2-3, with 7 positions matching TRBD1. This CDR3 comprises 12 residues. Germline lookup yields CDR1 MGHDK and CDR2 SYGVNS. V shed 4 bases and J 6 bases; nucleotides not matched to a gene: 1. The CDR3 nucleotides read TGTGCCAGCAGTGCCAGGGGGGATACGCAGTATTTT. Residues: CASSARGDTQYF.

The chain joins TRBV7-2 to TRBJ1-4; TRBD1 might be the D (5 bases). CDR3 length: 14 residues. V lost 2 bases and J 4 bases, leaving 8 bases between the germline ends. Germline V lookup: CDR1 SGHTA, CDR2 FQGNSA. CDR3 nucleotides: TGTGCCAGCAGCTTACCCAGGGATAATGAAAAACTGTTTTTT. This sequence encodes CASSLPRDNEKLFF.

The chain couples TRBV19 to TRBJ2-7; D is undetermined. The germline CDR1 and CDR2 sequences are LNHDA and SQIVND (reference sequence). The CDR3 runs to 11 residues. The CDR3 here is CATDSSYEQYV. The CDR3 DNA reads as TGTGCGACGGATAGCTCCTACGAGCAGTACGTC.

This clone has a handful of counts. The chain has TRBV18 and TRBJ1-3; the D gene is possibly TRBD1 (6 bases). The CDR3 has 16 amino acids. The germline V and J ends were trimmed by 3 bases and 2 bases, with 14 bases remaining between them. Germline V gene data show CDR1 as KGHSH and CDR2 as LQKENI. The DNA of the CDR3 is TGTGCCAGCTCACCCGGCCTGGGGGCGGCTGGAAACACCATATATTTT. Amino acid sequence: CASSPGLGAAGNTIYF.

The CDR3 nucleotides read TGTGCCAGCAGCCAAGATGGCACGAAAGGGGAACATGGCTACACCTTC. Translating gives CASSQDGTKGEHGYTF. This chain links TRBV4-2 with TRBJ1-2; D perhaps matches TRBD1 (5 bases). Trimming pared 0 bases from V and 6 bases from J, leaving 17 bases between. The CDR3 totals 16 residues. CDR1 is LGHNA, CDR2 YNFKEQ, per germline.

This clone was observed once. V and J are TRBV30 and TRBJ2-7; D is unresolved. The CDR3 length is 13 residues. Trimming removed 1 base at V and 5 bases at J, with 12 bases between. From germline, CDR1 is GTSNPN and CDR2 SVGIG (reference sequence). CDR3 sequence (DNA): TGTGCCTGGAGTGGTCAGGTGGGCCACGAGCAGTACTTC. Its protein product is CAWSGQVGHEQYF.

The chain links TRBV7-9 to TRBJ1-1; D is unresolved. Germline values: CDR1 SEHNR, CDR2 FQNEAQ (reference sequence). The CDR3 is made up of 13 amino acids. The V and J ends lost 6 bases and 4 bases respectively, with 12 bases between them. The CDR3 DNA reads TGTGCCAGCAGTGGAGGGAGATCCACTGAAGCTTTCTTT. It specifies CASSGGRSTEAFF.

The rearrangement uses TRBV5-1 and TRBJ2-5, with D unresolved. Germline CDR1 SGHRS, CDR2 YFSETQ. V was trimmed by 3 bases and J by 2 bases, leaving 14 bases between them. The CDR3 sequence is 15 residues long. This CDR3 is CASSSRPTRQETQYF. CDR3 DNA: TGCGCCAGCAGCTCAAGGCCGACTCGTCAAGAGACCCAGTACTTC.

The gene calls are TRBV7-9 and TRBJ1-1, with D possibly being TRBD1 (6 bases). The germline V gene encodes CDR1 SEHNR and CDR2 FQNEAQ (reference sequence). V lost 5 bases and J 4 bases, leaving 14 bases between the germline ends. This CDR3 spans 14 amino acids. CDR3 sequence reads: CASSPQGGGTEAFF. The CDR3 DNA reads TGTGCCAGCAGCCCCCAGGGAGGGGGCACTGAAGCTTTCTTT.

V is TRBV18 and J is TRBJ1-4; TRBD1 matches 10 bases. The CDR3 extends over 15 amino acids. The ends lost 6 bases at V and 3 bases at J; junction bases unmatched: 4. The germline V gene encodes CDR1 KGHSH and CDR2 LQKENI. CDR3 in DNA: TGTGCCAGCTCGGGGACAGGGGACGCTAATGAAAAACTGTTTTTT. Protein sequence: CASSGTGDANEKLFF.

This rearrangement joins TRBV19 to TRBJ1-5, with TRBD1 matching 7 bases. Germline V gene lookup returns CDR1 LNHDA and CDR2 SQIVND (reference sequence). CDR3 length equals 15 residues. V dropped 5 bases and J dropped 4; count of bases not matched to a gene: 8. CDR3 DNA sequence: TGTGCCAGTAGTGGCCGGGACAGAATAAATCAGCCCCAGCATTTT. This sequence encodes CASSGRDRINQPQHF.

The chain is built from TRBV5-4 and TRBJ1-3; D is perhaps TRBD1 (5 bases). The CDR3 contains 15 residues. Germline assignment: CDR1 SGHNT and CDR2 YYREEE (reference sequence). The V end was cut by 4 bases, the J end by 0 bases, with 11 bases between. Written as DNA, the CDR3 is TGTGCCAGCAGCGGGGGGACGGGCTCTGGAAACACCATATATTTT. Protein product: CASSGGTGSGNTIYF. The variable domain in full, completed from reference TRBV5-4 and TRBJ1-3, reads ETGVTQSPTHLIKTRGQQVTLRCSSQSGHNTVSWYQQALGQGPQFIFQYYREEENGRGNFPPRFSGLQFPNYSSELNVNALELDDSALYLCASSGGTGSGNTIYFGEGSWLTVV.

The chain is built from TRBV29-1 and TRBJ1-3; D is possibly TRBD1 (5 bases). This CDR3 spans 13 amino acids. V was cut by 3 bases and J by 7 bases, with 13 bases left in between. The germline V gene has CDR1 SQVTM and CDR2 ANQGSEA. The CDR3 protein is CSVDTGAGNTIYF. CDR3 coding DNA: TGCAGCGTTGATACTGGCGCAGGGAACACCATATATTTT. Variable domain in full (rest from reference TRBV29-1 and TRBJ1-3): SAVISQKPSRDICQRGTSLTIQCQVDSQVTMMFWYRQQPGQSLTLIATANQGSEATYESGFVIDKFPISRPNLTFSTLTVSNMSPEDSSIYLCSVDTGAGNTIYFGEGSWLTVV.

This clone was seen at least ten times. The chain recombines TRBV19 with TRBJ2-7, with a possible D match to TRBD1 (6 bases). Trimming shortened V by 4 bases and J by 0 bases, and 10 bases separated the two germline ends. Germline assignment: CDR1 LNHDA and CDR2 SQIVND (reference sequence). CDR3 length equals 14 residues. CDR3: CASSKTGISYEQYF. The CDR3, as DNA: TGTGCCAGTAGTAAAACAGGGATCTCCTACGAGCAGTACTTC.

This chain uses TRBV19 with TRBJ2-3; 7 nucleotides line up with TRBD2. This CDR3 region has 17 residues. Germline CDR1 is LNHDA and CDR2 is SQIVND (reference sequence). The V segment lost 1 base and the J segment 3 bases; nucleotides outside the gene matches: 10. The CDR3 bases are TGTGCCAGTAGTATAGCGACGGGGGGACCCCGGACAGATACGCAGTATTTT. Protein sequence: CASSIATGGPRTDTQYF.

The V gene is TRBV5-1, the J gene TRBJ2-1; tentative D call: TRBD2 (5 bases). The V gene's germline CDR1 is SGHRS and CDR2 YFSETQ. CDR3 length: 14 amino acids. The ends were cut back, 0 bases at V and 8 bases at J, with 12 bases in the middle. CDR3 bases: TGCGCCAGCAGCTTGGAGACGGGGATTCATGAGCAGTTCTTC. This sequence encodes CASSLETGIHEQFF. The full variable domain, completed using reference TRBV5-1 and TRBJ2-1, is KAGVTQTPRYLIKTRGQQVTLSCSPISGHRSVSWYQQTPGQGLQFLFEYFSETQRNKGNFPGRFSGRQFSNSRSEMNVSTLELGDSALYLCASSLETGIHEQFFGPGTRLTVL.

This clone was counted between two and nine times. V is TRBV2 and J is TRBJ1-1, with no clear D. The CDR3 loop spans 13 amino acids. The V gene's germline CDR1 is SNHLY and CDR2 FYNNEI. V lost 6 bases to trimming and J lost 2 bases, with 10 bases between them. CDR3 bases: TGTGCCAGCAGCGCGTCCGAAAACACTGAAGCTTTCTTT. This gives the protein CASSASENTEAFF.

Details on this clone: The sample carries other DNA sequences with the same CDR3. The gene calls are TRBV2 and TRBJ1-6; D is perhaps TRBD1 (6 bases). The CDR3 runs to 17 residues. The germline V and J ends were trimmed by 6 bases and 0 bases, with 15 bases remaining between them. CDR1 SNHLY and CDR2 FYNNEI come from the germline V gene. CDR3 sequence reads: CASRTPRGSSYNSPLHF. CDR3 bases: TGTGCCAGCAGGACACCCAGGGGTAGCTCCTATAATTCACCCCTCCACTTT.

The V and J genes are TRBV18 and TRBJ1-3, with D unclear. Germline V lookup: CDR1 KGHSH, CDR2 LQKENI. The CDR3 is 15 residues long. The germline V and J ends were trimmed by 3 bases and 3 bases, with 12 bases remaining between them. For the CDR3, the DNA is TGTGCCAGCTCACCGATGGGGAGAAATGGAAACACCATATATTTT. The encoded protein is CASSPMGRNGNTIYF.

The V gene is TRBV5-1, the J gene TRBJ2-3; 7 bases fit TRBD2. CDR3 size: 12 residues. V lost 4 bases to trimming and J lost 5 bases; unmatched junction nucleotides: 1. Per the germline V gene, CDR1 is SGHRS and CDR2 is YFSETQ. The CDR3 bases are TGCGCCAGCAGCCGGGAGGTAGATACGCAGTATTTT. Translated: CASSREVDTQYF.

The chain has TRBV29-1 and TRBJ1-2; D call uncertain. The CDR3 covers 14 residues. Trimming removed 5 bases from V and 4 bases from J, with 17 bases in between. Germline V gene data show CDR1 as SQVTM and CDR2 as ANQGSEA. Here the CDR3 reads CSVSSLGVSYGYTF. In DNA, the CDR3 is TGCAGCGTTTCCTCCCTCGGTGTAAGCTATGGCTACACCTTC.

The rearrangement joins TRBV2 to TRBJ2-3, with a possible D match to TRBD1 (7 bases). Germline V lookup: CDR1 SNHLY, CDR2 FYNNEI. The CDR3 runs 13 residues. Deletions cut 8 bases from V and 1 base from J, with 10 bases between. The CDR3, as DNA: TGTGCCAGCGGGGGGACAGGCACAGATACGCAGTATTTT. Translating it yields CASGGTGTDTQYF.

This chain links TRBV29-1 with TRBJ1-2; D is possibly TRBD1 (6 bases). From germline, CDR1 is SQVTM and CDR2 ANQGSEA. V was trimmed by 7 bases and J by 8 bases, leaving 14 bases between them. CDR3 length equals 11 residues. This CDR3 reads CSAWGGAGYTF. The CDR3 DNA reads TGCAGCGCTTGGGGGGGCGCGGGCTACACCTTC.

The chain is built from TRBV5-1 and TRBJ1-6; perhaps TRBD1 as D (6 bases). V lost 0 bases, J lost 10 bases, and 11 bases lay in between. Germline V lookup: CDR1 SGHRS, CDR2 YFSETQ. The CDR3 is made up of 14 amino acids. The DNA of the CDR3 is TGCGCCAGCAGCTTGGTACAGGGATCCTCACCCCTCCACTTT. Its translation: CASSLVQGSSPLHF.

The sample holds one count of this clone. This chain joins TRBV28 and TRBJ1-1; possibly TRBD1 for D (5 bases). The germline gives CDR1 MDHEN, CDR2 SYDVKM. Trimming cost V 5 bases and J 6 bases, with 10 bases left between them. The CDR3 runs to 12 residues. CDR3 sequence reads: CASSDQGPEAFF. CDR3 sequence (DNA): TGTGCCAGCAGTGACCAGGGCCCTGAAGCTTTCTTT.

This chain connects TRBV4-1 to TRBJ2-7; D perhaps matches TRBD1 (5 bases). The germline CDR1 and CDR2 sequences are MGHRA and YSYEKL. V was cut by 1 base and J by 3 bases, with 13 bases left in between. This CDR3 contains 15 residues. The CDR3 is CASSQGRQGSYEQYF. CDR3 DNA sequence: TGCGCCAGCAGCCAAGGACGGCAGGGAAGCTACGAGCAGTACTTC.